Below are 8 T cell receptor beta chains sequenced from a single sample in a study of beta chain features in type 1 diabetes. The study reverse transcribed the entire isolated RNA, so it sequenced expressed TCRB transcripts. Some clones are missing from TCRdb's copy, which holds only in-frame ones; the method was immunoSEQ multiplex PCR. The profile covers 10,000 to 15,000 clones, with under 50% appearing a single time and over 0.95% taken by the ten largest. The sequenced sample consisted of stem cell memory CD4+ T cells from blood. The receptors originated from a man aged 18 to 29 in good health.

This clone was counted only a few times. This rearrangement joins TRBV14 to TRBJ2-6; D is unresolved. This CDR3 comprises 16 residues. V lost 0 bases and J 2 bases, leaving 8 bases between the germline ends. CDR1 SGHDN and CDR2 FVKESK come from the germline V gene. For the CDR3, the DNA is TGTGCCAGCAGCCAAGATCAGTGGCCTGGGGCCAACGTCCTGACTTTC. Residues: CASSQDQWPGANVLTF.

The gene calls are TRBV6-1 and TRBJ1-2, with a weak D call TRBD1 (5 bases). The CDR3 consists of 16 residues. Germline V CDR1 and CDR2: MNHNS, SASEGT. The V gene lost 4 bases and the J gene lost 7 bases, with 22 bases spanning the gap. CDR3 DNA sequence: TGTGCCAGCAGTGTCGTCCCCGGGCAGGGCGTTGGTGGCTACACCTTC. Encoded protein: CASSVVPGQGVGGYTF.

This rearrangement joins TRBV2 to TRBJ1-3; 9 bases fit TRBD1. V lost 6 bases and J lost 4; bases outside the gene matches: 7. CDR1 and CDR2 from the germline V gene are SNHLY and FYNNEI. The length of the CDR3 is 15 residues. The CDR3 loop reads CASRKQGAGGNTIYF. The DNA of the CDR3 is TGTGCCAGCAGGAAACAGGGGGCCGGGGGAAACACCATATATTTT.

The genes are TRBV5-1 and TRBJ2-1; TRBD2 matches 9 bases. Germline V gives CDR1 SGHRS, CDR2 YFSETQ. After removal of 2 bases from V and 9 bases from J, the junction contained 9 bases not matched to a gene. This CDR3 comprises 15 residues. The CDR3 spells CASSLNAGGLTEQFF. The CDR3 DNA follows: TGCGCCAGCAGCTTAAACGCGGGGGGGCTTACTGAGCAGTTCTTC.

The CDR3: CASSVDERAGGYEQYF. CDR3 nucleotides: TGTGCCAGCAGCGTAGACGAGCGAGCGGGGGGCTACGAGCAGTACTTC. The V and J genes are TRBV9 and TRBJ2-7; 9 positions match TRBD2. The germline CDR1 and CDR2 sequences are SGDLS and YYNGEE. The ends lost 0 bases at V and 3 bases at J; junction bases unmatched: 7. The CDR3 is 16 residues long.

V usage is TRBV6-6 and J usage is TRBJ2-6, with D possibly matching TRBD2 (6 bases). CDR1 and CDR2 (germline): MNHNY, SVGAGI (reference sequence). The CDR3 is 15 residues long. The germline V and J ends were trimmed by 2 bases and 4 bases, with 9 bases remaining between them. The CDR3: CASSYAGRGANVLTF. The CDR3 DNA reads as TGTGCCAGCAGTTACGCGGGGCGAGGGGCCAACGTCCTGACTTTC.

In its sample, this clone was seen a few times. The CDR3 sequence: CASSLPDRDEQFF. The CDR3 region has the DNA TGTGCCAGCAGCCTCCCGGACAGGGATGAGCAGTTCTTC. The chain employs TRBV7-3 and TRBJ2-1; 8 positions match TRBD1. The J segment lost 8 bases and the V segment lost 5 bases, leaving 5 bases of the junction unmatched. Per germline, CDR1 SGHTA and CDR2 FQGTGA. This CDR3 region has 13 residues. The full variable domain, rest sourced from reference TRBV7-3 and TRBJ2-1, is GAGVSQTPSNKVTEKGKYVELRCDPISGHTALYWYRQSLGQGPEFLIYFQGTGAADDSGLPNDRFFAVRPEGSVSTLKIQRTERGDSAVYLCASSLPDRDEQFFGPGTRLTVL.

This chain connects TRBV4-2 to TRBJ2-5, with a tentative D call TRBD2 (5 bases). This CDR3 spans 15 amino acids. The V end was cut by 3 bases, the J end by 1 base, with 12 bases between. Germline CDR1 LGHNA, CDR2 YNFKEQ. CDR3 region: CASSHPISGQETQYF. The CDR3 nucleotides are TGTGCCAGCAGCCACCCCATAAGCGGCCAAGAGACCCAGTACTTC.